A selection of T cell receptor beta chains follows, all from one sample in a study of shared clonotypes between healthy human individuals. Profiling relied on immunoSEQ multiplex PCR, and the TCRdb table lists in-frame clones only, not all of them. Of 600,000 or so clones listed, 95% to 98% were seen once; the top ten hold roughly 0.29%. Input material: naive CD8+ T cells sorted from blood. Receptors originate from a man aged 30 to 39 in good health. Both conserved end residues are trimmed from each CDR3. The size field is filled for only some rows; it gives once, few, many or a size class.

TRBV29-1	13	-	SVFGQGLFQETQY
TRBV6-5	11	-	ASSRAGPYEQY
TRBV9	11	-	ASSLGQGDTQY
TRBV9	11	-	ASSPDRGETQY
TRBV27	14	-	ASSFSGKSNTGELF
TRBV29-1	13	-	SALSGSLAKNIQY
TRBV7-8	10	-	ASSQGNQPQH
TRBV9	11	-	ASSPLGAGELF
TRBV9	14	-	ASSVALAGNYNEQF
TRBV5-5	13	-	ASSLSPSNTGELF
TRBV29-1	9	-	SVMQGYEQY
TRBV6-5	12	-	ASSYSSGHNEQF
TRBV28	14	once	ASSPVAGGGQETQY
TRBV2	14	-	ASSDGLAGVTDTQY
TRBV4-1	12	-	ASSQDEGAYEQY
TRBV6-1	13	-	ASSEWGVASYEQY
TRBV9	11	-	ASSGRGITEAF
TRBV4-3	14	-	ASSQDRVVLANEQF
TRBV23-1	11	-	ASSWRTGVEQY
TRBV4-1	14	-	ASSQDPGRIPYEQY
TRBV5-4	10	-	ASSNQGYGYT
TRBV5-8	13	-	ASSLVDISTDTQY
TRBV9	12	once	ASSSRGTTDTQY
TRBV6-5	12	once	ASSGADPLYGYT
TRBV2	12	once	ASSESAGNYGYT
TRBV7-9	12	-	ASTQGGSYNEQF
TRBV27	15	-	ASSWQGLAGGFDTQY
TRBV9	12	-	ASSLGQGEEKLF
TRBV5-1	10	-	ASSLDQETQY
TRBV27	12	-	ASSLYRVGTEAF
TRBV7-9	15	-	ASSSPPTPPASYEQF
TRBV27	12	-	ASSFLGPDDEQY
TRBV27	13	once	ASSSFALAAYEQY
TRBV14	12	-	ASSQDFGSTEQF
TRBV5-4	13	-	ASSSDTMTIYEQY
TRBV27	14	-	ASRINRVGDTGELF
TRBV30	10	-	AWSPQGVEQF
TRBV10-3	13	-	AISGQGGVRQPQH
TRBV6-4	7	-	ASKWKQF
TRBV28	12	-	ASRTFANTGELF
TRBV4-1	12	-	ASSQDRGVTEAF